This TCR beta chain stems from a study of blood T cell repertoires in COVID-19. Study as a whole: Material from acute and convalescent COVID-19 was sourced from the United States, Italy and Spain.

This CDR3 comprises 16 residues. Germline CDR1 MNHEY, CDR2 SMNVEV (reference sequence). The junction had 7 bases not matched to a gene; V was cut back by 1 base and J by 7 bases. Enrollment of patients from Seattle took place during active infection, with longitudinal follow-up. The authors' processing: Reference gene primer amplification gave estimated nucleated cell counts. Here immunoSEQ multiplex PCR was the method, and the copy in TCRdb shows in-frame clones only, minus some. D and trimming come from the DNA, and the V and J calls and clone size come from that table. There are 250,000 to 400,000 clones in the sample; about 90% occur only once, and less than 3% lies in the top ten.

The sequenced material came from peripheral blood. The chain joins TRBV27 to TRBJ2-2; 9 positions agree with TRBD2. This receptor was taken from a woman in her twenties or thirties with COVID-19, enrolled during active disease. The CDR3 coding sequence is TGTGCCAGCAGTTTATGGGTAGCGGGAGCATTCGGGGAGCTGTTTTTT. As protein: CASSLWVAGAFGELFF.